The subject of this entry is one T cell receptor beta chain. Per germline, CDR1 SGHRS and CDR2 YFSETQ. The CDR3 totals 17 residues. V lost 4 bases, J lost 1 base, and 20 bases lay in between. The data were taken from a study of blood T cell repertoires in COVID-19. About the research overall: Specimens from acute and convalescent COVID-19 originated in the United States, Italy and Spain. The cDNA or gDNA used as material had been derived from T cells, B-cell-depleted T cells, or PBMCs.

Per the original methods: Counts of nucleated cells, estimated from reference gene primer amplification, were obtained. Profiled with immunoSEQ multiplex PCR; TCRdb holds only in-frame clones, not every one. That table supplies the V and J calls and clone size; D and trimming were determined from the DNA. The sample consists of around 130,000 clones, around 91% of them appearing once. Material: peripheral blood. The sequence was obtained from a man in his sixties or seventies with active or convalescent COVID-19. This chain joins TRBV5-1 and TRBJ1-2, with a tentative D call TRBD1 (5 bases). CDR3 sequence reads: CASSSGTELMVNYGYTF. The CDR3 DNA follows: TGCGCCAGCAGCAGCGGGACGGAGTTGATGGTTAACTATGGCTACACCTTC.